This is a list of T cell receptor beta chains from one sample in a study of CD8 T cell repertoires and HIV-1 epitope variants. The repertoire was sequenced with immunoSEQ multiplex PCR; TCRdb's copy has only in-frame clones and lacks some. The data contain tens of thousands of clones, roughly four fifths of them singletons. The material sequenced was uncultured baseline CD8+ T cells from peripheral blood mononuclear cells (PBMCs). The receptors were sampled from a male donor with HIV. Each CDR3 is given with its conserved first and last residue. D genes are given only for firm matches. Some rows mark clone size as missing; the rest say once, few, many or name a class of expanded clone.

size,V,J,D,CDR3,DNA
.,TRBV6-5,TRBJ1-2,.,CASSYGVSSGYTF,TGTGCCAGCAGTTACGGGGTCTCGAGTGGCTACACCTTC
.,TRBV4-1,TRBJ2-7,TRBD1,CASSQDRSAGQGKREQYF,TGCGCCAGCAGCCAAGATCGCTCGGCAGGACAGGGAAAGAGGGAGCAGTACTTC
.,TRBV6-1,TRBJ1-6,TRBD1,CASSEGQDRSGSPLHF,TGTGCCAGCAGTGAGGGACAGGACCGTTCGGGTTCACCCCTCCACTTT
.,TRBV6-5,TRBJ1-3,.,CASSVPSGNTIYF,TGTGCCAGCAGCGTCCCCTCTGGAAACACCATATATTTT
.,TRBV28,TRBJ2-4,.,CASSLYSTAFQNIQYF,TGTGCCAGCAGTTTATATTCGACGGCCTTTCAAAACATTCAGTACTTC
.,TRBV4-3,TRBJ2-1,.,CASSQEWVGSSYNEQFF,TGCGCCAGCAGCCAAGAGTGGGTGGGGAGCTCCTACAATGAGCAGTTCTTC
.,TRBV2,TRBJ2-5,.,CASSVRMETQYF,TGTGCCAGCAGTGTACGTATGGAAACCCAGTACTTC
.,TRBV7-2,TRBJ2-7,.,CASSLALTWEQAGGYEQYF,TGTGCCAGCAGCTTAGCGCTAACCTGGGAGCAGGCCGGGGGCTACGAGCAGTACTTC
.,TRBV7-9,TRBJ2-1,.,CASSFSPLTWTHNEQFF,TGTGCCAGCAGCTTCTCCCCCCTAACCTGGACTCACAATGAGCAGTTCTTC
.,TRBV5-1,TRBJ1-5,TRBD1,CASSLGQGSGQPQHF,TGCGCCAGCAGCTTGGGACAGGGATCGGGTCAGCCCCAGCATTTT
.,TRBV18,TRBJ1-1,.,CASSEMNTEAFF,TGTGCCAGCTCAGAGATGAACACTGAAGCTTTCTTT
.,TRBV2,TRBJ2-7,TRBD1,CASGGTGFGEQYF,TGTGCCAGCGGAGGGACAGGGTTTGGCGAGCAGTACTTC
few,TRBV6-5,TRBJ1-5,TRBD1,CASSHDRGLKPQHF,TGTGCCAGCAGCCATGACAGGGGGCTTAAGCCCCAGCATTTT
.,TRBV6-6,TRBJ1-1,.,CASSSSQGKAFF,TGTGCCAGCAGTTCGAGTCAGGGGAAAGCTTTCTTT